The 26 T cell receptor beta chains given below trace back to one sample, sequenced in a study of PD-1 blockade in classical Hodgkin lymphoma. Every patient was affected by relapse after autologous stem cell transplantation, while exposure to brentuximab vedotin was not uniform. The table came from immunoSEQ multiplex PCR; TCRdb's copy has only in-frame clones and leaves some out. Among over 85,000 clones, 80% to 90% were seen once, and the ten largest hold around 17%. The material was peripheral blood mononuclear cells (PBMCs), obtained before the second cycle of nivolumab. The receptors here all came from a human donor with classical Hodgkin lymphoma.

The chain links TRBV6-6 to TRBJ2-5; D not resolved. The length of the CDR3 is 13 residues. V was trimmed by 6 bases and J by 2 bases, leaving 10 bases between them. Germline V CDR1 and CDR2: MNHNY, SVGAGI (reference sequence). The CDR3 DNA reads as TGTGCCAGCAGAACAAACTATCAAGAGACCCAGTACTTC. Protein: CASRTNYQETQYF.

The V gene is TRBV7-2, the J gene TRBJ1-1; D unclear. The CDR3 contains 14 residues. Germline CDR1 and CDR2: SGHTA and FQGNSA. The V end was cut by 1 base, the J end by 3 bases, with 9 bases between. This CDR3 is CASSLGVAHTEAFF. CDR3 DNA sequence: TGTGCCAGCAGCTTAGGGGTGGCCCACACTGAAGCTTTCTTT. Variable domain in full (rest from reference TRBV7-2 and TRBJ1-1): GAGVSQSPSNKVTEKGKDVELRCDPISGHTALYWYRQSLGQGLEFLIYFQGNSAPDKSGLPSDRFSAERTGGSVSTLTIQRTQQEDSAVYLCASSLGVAHTEAFFGQGTRLTVV.

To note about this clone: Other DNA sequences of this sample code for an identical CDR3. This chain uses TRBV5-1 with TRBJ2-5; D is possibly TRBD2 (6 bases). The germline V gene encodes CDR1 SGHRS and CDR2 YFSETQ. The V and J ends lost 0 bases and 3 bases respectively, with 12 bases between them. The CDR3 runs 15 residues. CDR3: CASSLAGGLEETQYF. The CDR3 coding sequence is TGCGCCAGCAGCTTGGCCGGAGGGCTGGAAGAGACCCAGTACTTC.

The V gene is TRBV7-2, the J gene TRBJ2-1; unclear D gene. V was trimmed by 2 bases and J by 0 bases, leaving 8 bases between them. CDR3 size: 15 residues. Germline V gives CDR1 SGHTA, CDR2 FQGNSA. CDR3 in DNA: TGTGCCAGCAGCTTAACAGCGACCTCCTACAATGAGCAGTTCTTC. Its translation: CASSLTATSYNEQFF.

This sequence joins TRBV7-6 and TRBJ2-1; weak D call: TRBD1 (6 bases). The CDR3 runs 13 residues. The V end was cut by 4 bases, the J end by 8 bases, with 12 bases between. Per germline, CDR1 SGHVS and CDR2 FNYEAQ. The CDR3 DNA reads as TGTGCCAGCAGCTCTACAGGGTCGCATGAGCAGTTCTTC. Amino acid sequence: CASSSTGSHEQFF.

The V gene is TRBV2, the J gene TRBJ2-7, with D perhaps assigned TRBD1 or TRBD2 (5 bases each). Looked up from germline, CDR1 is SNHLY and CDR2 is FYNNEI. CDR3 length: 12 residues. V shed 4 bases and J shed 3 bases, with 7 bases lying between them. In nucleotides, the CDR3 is TGTGCCAGCAGTGGGGACCTCTACGAGCAGTACTTC. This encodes CASSGDLYEQYF.

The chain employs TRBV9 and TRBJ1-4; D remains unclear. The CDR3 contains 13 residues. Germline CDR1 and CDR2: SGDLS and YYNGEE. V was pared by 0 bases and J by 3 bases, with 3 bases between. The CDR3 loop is CASSVVPNEKLFF. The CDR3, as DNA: TGTGCCAGCAGCGTAGTGCCTAATGAAAAACTGTTTTTT.

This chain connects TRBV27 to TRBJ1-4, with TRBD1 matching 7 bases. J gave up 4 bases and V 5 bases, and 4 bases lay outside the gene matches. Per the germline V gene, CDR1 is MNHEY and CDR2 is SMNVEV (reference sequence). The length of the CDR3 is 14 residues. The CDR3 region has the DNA TGTGCCAGCAGTCGGGGGACAGTTAATGAAAAACTGTTTTTT. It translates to CASSRGTVNEKLFF. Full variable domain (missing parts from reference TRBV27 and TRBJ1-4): EAQVTQNPRYLITVTGKKLTVTCSQNMNHEYMSWYRQDPGLGLRQIYYSMNVEVTDKGDVPEGYKVSRKEKRNFPLILESPSPNQTSLYFCASSRGTVNEKLFFGSGTQLSVL.

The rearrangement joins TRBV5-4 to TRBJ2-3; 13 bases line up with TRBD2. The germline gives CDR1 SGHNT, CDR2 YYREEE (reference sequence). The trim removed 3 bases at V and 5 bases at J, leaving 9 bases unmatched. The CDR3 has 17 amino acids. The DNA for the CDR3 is TGTGCCAGCAGCTCACGACTAGCGGGAGGAGGTGTAGATACGCAGTATTTT. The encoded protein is CASSSRLAGGGVDTQYF.

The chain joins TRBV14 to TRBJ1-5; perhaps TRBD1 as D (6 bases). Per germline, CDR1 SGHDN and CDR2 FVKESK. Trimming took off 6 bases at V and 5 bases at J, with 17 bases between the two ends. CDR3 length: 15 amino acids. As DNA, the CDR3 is TGTGCCAGCAGTGCGGGCCCCGGGGGCGATCAGCCCCAGCATTTT. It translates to CASSAGPGGDQPQHF.

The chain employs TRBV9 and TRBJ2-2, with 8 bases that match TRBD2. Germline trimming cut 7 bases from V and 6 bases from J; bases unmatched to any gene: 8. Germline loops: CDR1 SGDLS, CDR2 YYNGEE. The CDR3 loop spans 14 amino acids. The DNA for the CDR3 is TGTGCCAGCTGTCTCGGGAGGGCCCCCGGGGAGCTGTTTTTT. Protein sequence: CASCLGRAPGELFF.

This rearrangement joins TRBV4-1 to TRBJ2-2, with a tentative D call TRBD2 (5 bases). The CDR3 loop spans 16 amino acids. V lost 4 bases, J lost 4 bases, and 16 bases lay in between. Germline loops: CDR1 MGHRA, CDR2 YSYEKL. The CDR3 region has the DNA TGCGCCAGCAGCCCAGCGGTGGTACTCAGCACCGGGGAGCTGTTTTTT. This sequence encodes CASSPAVVLSTGELFF.

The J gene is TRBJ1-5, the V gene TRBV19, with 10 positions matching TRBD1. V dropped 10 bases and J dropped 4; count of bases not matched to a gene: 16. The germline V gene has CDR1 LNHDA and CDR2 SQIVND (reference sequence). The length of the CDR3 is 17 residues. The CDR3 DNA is TGTGCCACAGGCCCAGGGACAGGGGTTTGGGGGAATCAGCCCCAGCATTTT. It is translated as CATGPGTGVWGNQPQHF.

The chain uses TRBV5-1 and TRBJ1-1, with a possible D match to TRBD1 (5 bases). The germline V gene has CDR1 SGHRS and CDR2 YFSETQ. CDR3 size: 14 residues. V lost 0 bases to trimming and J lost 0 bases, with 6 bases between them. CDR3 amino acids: CASSLGDVNTEAFF. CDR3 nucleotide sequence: TGCGCCAGCAGCTTGGGGGACGTGAACACTGAAGCTTTCTTT.

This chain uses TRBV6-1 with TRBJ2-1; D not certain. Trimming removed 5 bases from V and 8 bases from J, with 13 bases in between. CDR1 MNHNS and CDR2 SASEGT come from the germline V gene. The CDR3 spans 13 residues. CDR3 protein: CASSQRFWDEQFF. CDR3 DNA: TGTGCCAGCAGTCAAAGGTTCTGGGATGAGCAGTTCTTC.

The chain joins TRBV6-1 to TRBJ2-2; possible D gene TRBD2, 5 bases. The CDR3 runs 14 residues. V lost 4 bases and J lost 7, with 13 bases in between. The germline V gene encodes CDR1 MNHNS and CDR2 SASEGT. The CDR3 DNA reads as TGTGCCAGCAGTGTAAAGGGAGAGGTCGGGGAGCTGTTTTTT. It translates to CASSVKGEVGELFF.

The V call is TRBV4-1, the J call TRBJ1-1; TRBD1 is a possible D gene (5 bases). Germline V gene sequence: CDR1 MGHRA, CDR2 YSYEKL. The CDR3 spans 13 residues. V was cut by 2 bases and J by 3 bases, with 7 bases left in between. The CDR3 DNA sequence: TGCGCCAGCAGCCAACCAGGGTACACTGAAGCTTTCTTT. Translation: CASSQPGYTEAFF.

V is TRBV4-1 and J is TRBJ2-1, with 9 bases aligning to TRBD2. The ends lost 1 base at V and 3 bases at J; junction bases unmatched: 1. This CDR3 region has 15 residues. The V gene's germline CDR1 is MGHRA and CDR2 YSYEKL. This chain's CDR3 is CASSQGLADYNEQFF. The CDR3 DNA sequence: TGCGCCAGCAGCCAAGGACTAGCGGACTACAATGAGCAGTTCTTC.

CDR3 in DNA: TGTGCCAGCAGTCTCGCCGGAGGCACAGATACGCAGTATTTT. Translation gives CASSLAGGTDTQYF. The gene calls are TRBV7-3 and TRBJ2-3; no definite D call. V was cut by 6 bases and J by 1 base, with 11 bases left in between. This CDR3 comprises 14 residues. Germline CDR1 is SGHTA and CDR2 is FQGTGA.

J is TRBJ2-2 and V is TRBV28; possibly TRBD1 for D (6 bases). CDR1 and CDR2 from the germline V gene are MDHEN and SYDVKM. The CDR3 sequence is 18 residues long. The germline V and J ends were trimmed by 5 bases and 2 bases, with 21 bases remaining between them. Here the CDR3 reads CASSPLRGILGNTGELFF. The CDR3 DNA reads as TGTGCCAGCAGTCCACTGAGGGGGATTTTGGGTAACACCGGGGAGCTGTTTTTT.

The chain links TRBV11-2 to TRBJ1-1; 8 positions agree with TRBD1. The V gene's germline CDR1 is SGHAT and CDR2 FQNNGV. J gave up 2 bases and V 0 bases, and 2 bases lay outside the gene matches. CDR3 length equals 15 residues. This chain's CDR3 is CASSLEGQANTEAFF. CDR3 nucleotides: TGTGCCAGCAGCTTAGAGGGACAGGCCAACACTGAAGCTTTCTTT. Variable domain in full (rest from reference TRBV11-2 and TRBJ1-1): EAGVAQSPRYKIIEKRQSVAFWCNPISGHATLYWYQQILGQGPKLLIQFQNNGVVDDSQLPKDRFSAERLKGVDSTLKIQPAKLEDSAVYLCASSLEGQANTEAFFGQGTRLTVV.

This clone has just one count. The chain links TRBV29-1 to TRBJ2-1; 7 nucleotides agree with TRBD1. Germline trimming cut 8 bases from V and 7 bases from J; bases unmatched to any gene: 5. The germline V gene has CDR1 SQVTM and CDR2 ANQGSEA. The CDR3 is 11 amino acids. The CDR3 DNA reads TGCAGCTCCGGCAGGGGGAATGAGCAGTTCTTC. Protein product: CSSGRGNEQFF.

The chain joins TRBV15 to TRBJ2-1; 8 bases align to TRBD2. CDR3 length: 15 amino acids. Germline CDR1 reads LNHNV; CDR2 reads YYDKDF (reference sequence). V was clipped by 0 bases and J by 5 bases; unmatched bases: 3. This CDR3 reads CATSRDREGHNEQFF. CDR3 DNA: TGTGCCACCAGCAGAGATCGGGAGGGCCACAATGAGCAGTTCTTC.

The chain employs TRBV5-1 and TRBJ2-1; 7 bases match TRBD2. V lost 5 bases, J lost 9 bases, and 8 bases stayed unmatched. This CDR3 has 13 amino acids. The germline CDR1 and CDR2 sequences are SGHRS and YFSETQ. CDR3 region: CASSGAGVGEQFF. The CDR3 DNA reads TGCGCCAGCAGTGGGGCGGGAGTCGGTGAGCAGTTCTTC.

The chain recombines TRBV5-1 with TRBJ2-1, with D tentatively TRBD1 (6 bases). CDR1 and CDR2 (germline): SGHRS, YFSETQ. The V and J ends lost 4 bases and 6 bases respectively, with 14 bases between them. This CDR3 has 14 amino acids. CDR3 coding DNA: TGCGCCAGCAGCAAGGACAGTCGGGTCAATGAGCAGTTCTTC. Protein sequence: CASSKDSRVNEQFF.

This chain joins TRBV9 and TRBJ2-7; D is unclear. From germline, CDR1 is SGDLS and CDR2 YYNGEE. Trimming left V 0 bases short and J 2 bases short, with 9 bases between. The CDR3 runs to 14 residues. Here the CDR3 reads CASSVGGEPYEQYF. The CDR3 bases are TGTGCCAGCAGCGTAGGCGGAGAACCCTACGAGCAGTACTTC.